This record covers a single T cell receptor (beta chain). The CDR3 totals 13 residues. CDR1 SQVTM and CDR2 ANQGSEA come from the germline V gene. J lost 4 bases, V lost 5 bases, and 5 bases had no gene match. Assay used: immunoSEQ multiplex PCR; TCRdb lists only in-frame clones, some missing. The sample lists some 130,000 clones; approximately 90% were seen once. The data were obtained in a study of blood T cell repertoires in COVID-19. The TCR was taken from a man between 60 and 70 years old with COVID-19, enrolled during active disease. The chain has TRBV29-1 and TRBJ1-2; 9 bases are a match to TRBD1. Input material: peripheral blood. CDR3 DNA sequence: TGCAGCGTTCGGACAGGGGTTACCTATGGCTACACCTTC. Translating it yields CSVRTGVTYGYTF.